The clone carrying this T cell receptor beta chain was seen once. Its target is not known. The CDR3 is made up of 11 amino acids. V shed 3 bases and J shed 8 bases, with 5 bases lying between them. Germline V gene data show CDR1 as MNHNS and CDR2 as SASEGT. Profiled with immunoSEQ multiplex PCR; TCRdb holds only in-frame clones, not every one. The sample shows more than 300,000 clones, 86% of them seen only once. As for treatment: 19 received Ad26.COV2.S at low or high dose, single or two shots; roughly five received placebo; per-sample allocation not given. Day 63 following the first vaccine or placebo injection was when the samples were taken. An 18-55-year-old adult in Boston served as donor. This specimen comes from a study of Ad26.COV2.S vaccination and SARS-CoV-2 variants. General study findings and limits: Spike-specific responses of CD8+ and CD4+ T cells were reported to display substantial breadth after vaccination. It was vaccine recipients, not placebo recipients, who had the higher spike-specific TCR breadth.

The specimen was peripheral blood, collected in a trial of Ad26.COV2.S vaccine versus placebo. The J gene is TRBJ1-3, the V gene TRBV6-1; no definite D call. The sequence came from a person aged 18-60 years who received the Ad26.COV2.S COVID-19 vaccine or a placebo. The CDR3 DNA reads as TGTGCCAGCAGTGATAGGGACACCATATATTTT. This encodes CASSDRDTIYF.